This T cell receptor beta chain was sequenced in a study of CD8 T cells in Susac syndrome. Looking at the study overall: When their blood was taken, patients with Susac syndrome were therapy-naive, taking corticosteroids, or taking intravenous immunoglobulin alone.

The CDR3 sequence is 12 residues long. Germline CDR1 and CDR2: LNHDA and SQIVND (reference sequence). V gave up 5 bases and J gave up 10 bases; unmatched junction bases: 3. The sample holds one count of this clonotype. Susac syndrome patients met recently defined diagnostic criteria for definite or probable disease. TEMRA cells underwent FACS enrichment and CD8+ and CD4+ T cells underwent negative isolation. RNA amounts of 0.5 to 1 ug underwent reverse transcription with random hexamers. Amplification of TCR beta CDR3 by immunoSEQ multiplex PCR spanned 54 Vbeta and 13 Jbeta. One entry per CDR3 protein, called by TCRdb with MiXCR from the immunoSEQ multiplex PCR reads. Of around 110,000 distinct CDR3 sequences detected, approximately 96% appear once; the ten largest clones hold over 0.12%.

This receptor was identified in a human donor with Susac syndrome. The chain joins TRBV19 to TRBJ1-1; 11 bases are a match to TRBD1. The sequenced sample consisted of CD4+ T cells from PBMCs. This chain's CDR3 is CASSPDRGLAFF. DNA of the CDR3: TGTGCCAGTAGTCCGGACAGGGGGCTAGCTTTCTTT.